The clone carrying this T cell receptor (beta chain) has more than one count but fewer than ten. The CDR3 is 19 amino acids. Trimming removed 3 bases from V and 0 bases from J; junction bases left unmatched: 12. The V gene's germline CDR1 is LGHDT and CDR2 YNNKEL (reference sequence). This sample was included in a study of T-cell memory formation after mild COVID-19. TCRdb itself ran the 5' RACE reads through MiXCR, one entry per CDR3 protein. The data hold about 470,000 distinct CDR3 sequences, with 20% to 30% observed a single time. This TCR derives from an adult woman who had mild COVID-19 (a few samples of this study predate the infection). Cell type and time point are not known. Sequencing input: PBMCs or a T cell subset sorted from them (not recorded which). V gene TRBV3-1 combines with J gene TRBJ1-3; 9 bases are a match to TRBD1. The DNA for the CDR3 is TGTGCCAGCAGCCAGGAATTACCGGGACAGGGTCTCTCTGGAAACACCATATATTTT. Its protein product is CASSQELPGQGLSGNTIYF.